This T cell receptor beta chain was retrieved from a study of T cells in Graves' hyperthyroidism and ophthalmopathy. Findings and limits, study-wide: Among clonotypes expanded in thyroid above 0.001, most were also found in blood.

This clonotype was detected many times. Antigen specificity is unknown. Researchers amplified the TCR beta CDR3 regions from RNA transcripts. An initial round of RT-PCR targeting the TCR CDR3 relied on the HTBI primer set. TCRdb processed the multiplex PCR reads anew with MiXCR; each CDR3 protein has one entry. This repertoire shows about 260,000 distinct CDR3 sequences, about 25% found once; its top ten account for about a quarter. Blood was obtained at the first hyperthyroidism diagnosis, which preceded any ophthalmopathy symptoms. Germline values: CDR1 DFQATT, CDR2 SNEGSKA (reference sequence). V was trimmed by 3 bases and J by 0 bases, leaving 5 bases between them. The CDR3 extends over 13 amino acids.

The V and J genes are TRBV20-1 and TRBJ2-2; no firm D call. The sequence was collected from a man aged 40-49 years with Graves' hyperthyroidism that later progressed to Graves' ophthalmopathy. Sequences were obtained from blood. CDR3: CSASRANTGELFF. The CDR3 bases are TGCAGTGCTAGTCGGGCGAACACCGGGGAGCTGTTTTTT.